The sequence of this T cell receptor beta chain was determined in a study of control samples from healthy donors and cancer patients. This clone was counted only a few times. V gave up 5 bases and J gave up 10 bases; unmatched junction bases: 7. The CDR3 covers 14 residues. Germline V gives CDR1 MNHEY, CDR2 SMNVEV (reference sequence). Clones were read by immunoSEQ multiplex PCR, and TCRdb kept only the in-frame ones, dropping some. The sample lists 100,000 to 150,000 clones; nearly 90% were seen once. The chain combines TRBV27 with TRBJ1-6; 8 bases match TRBD1. The source material was PBMCs. The receptor comes from a man in his fifties with head and neck cancer. CDR3 nucleotides: TGTGCCAGCAGTACCTCAGGGGGCGGATCACCCCTCCACTTT. Its translation is CASSTSGGGSPLHF.